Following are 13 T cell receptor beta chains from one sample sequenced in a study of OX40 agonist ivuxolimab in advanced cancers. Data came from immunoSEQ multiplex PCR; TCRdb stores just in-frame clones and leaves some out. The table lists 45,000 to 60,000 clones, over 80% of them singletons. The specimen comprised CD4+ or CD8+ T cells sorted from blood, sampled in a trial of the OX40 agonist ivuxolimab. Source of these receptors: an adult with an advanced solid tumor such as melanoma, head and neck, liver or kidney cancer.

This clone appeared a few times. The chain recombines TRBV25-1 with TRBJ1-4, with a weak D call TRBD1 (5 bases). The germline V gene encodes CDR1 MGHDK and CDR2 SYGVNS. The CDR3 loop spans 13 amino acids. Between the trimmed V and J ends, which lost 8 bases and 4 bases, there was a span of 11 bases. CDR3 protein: CASWGGINEKLFF. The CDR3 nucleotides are TGTGCCAGCTGGGGGGGGATTAATGAAAAACTGTTTTTT.

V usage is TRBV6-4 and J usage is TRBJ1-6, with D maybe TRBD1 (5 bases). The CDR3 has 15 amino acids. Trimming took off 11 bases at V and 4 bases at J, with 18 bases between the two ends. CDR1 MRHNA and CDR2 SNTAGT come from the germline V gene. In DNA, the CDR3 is TGTGCCGTATTCGGGGGGGATGATTATAATTCACCCCTCCACTTT. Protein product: CAVFGGDDYNSPLHF.

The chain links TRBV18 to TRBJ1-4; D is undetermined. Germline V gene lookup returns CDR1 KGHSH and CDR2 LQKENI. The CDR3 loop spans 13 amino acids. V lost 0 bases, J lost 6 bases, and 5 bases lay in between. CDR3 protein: CASSPPIDEKLFF. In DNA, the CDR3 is TGTGCCAGCTCACCACCTATCGATGAAAAACTGTTTTTT.

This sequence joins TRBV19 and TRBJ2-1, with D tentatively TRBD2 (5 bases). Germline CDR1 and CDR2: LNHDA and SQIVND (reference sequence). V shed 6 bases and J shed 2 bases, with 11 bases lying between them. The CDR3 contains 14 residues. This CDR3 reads CASRTPGAYNEQFF. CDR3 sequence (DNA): TGTGCCAGTAGGACCCCCGGGGCCTACAATGAGCAGTTCTTC.

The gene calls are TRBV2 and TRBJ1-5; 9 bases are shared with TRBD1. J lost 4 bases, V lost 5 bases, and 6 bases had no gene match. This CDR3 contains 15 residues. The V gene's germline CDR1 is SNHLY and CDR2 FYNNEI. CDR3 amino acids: CASSPGQGRNQPQHF. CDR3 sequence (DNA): TGTGCCAGCAGTCCGGGACAGGGACGTAATCAGCCCCAGCATTTT. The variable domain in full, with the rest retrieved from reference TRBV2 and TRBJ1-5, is EPEVTQTPSHQVTQMGQEVILRCVPISNHLYFYWYRQILGQKVEFLVSFYNNEISEKSEIFDDQFSVERPDGSNFTLKIRSTKLEDSAMYFCASSPGQGRNQPQHFGDGTRLSIL.

The CDR3 DNA reads as TGTGCCAGCAGTGGGAGCGGAGCCTACGAGCAGTACTTC. It is translated as CASSGSGAYEQYF. The chain employs TRBV2 and TRBJ2-7; perhaps TRBD2 as D (5 bases). This CDR3 spans 13 amino acids. CDR1 SNHLY and CDR2 FYNNEI come from the germline V gene. Trimming took off 4 bases at V and 2 bases at J, with 9 bases between the two ends.

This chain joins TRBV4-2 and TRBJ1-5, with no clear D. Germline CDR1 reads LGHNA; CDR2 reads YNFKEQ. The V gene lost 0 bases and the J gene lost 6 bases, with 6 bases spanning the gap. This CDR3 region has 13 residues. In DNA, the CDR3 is TGTGCCAGCAGCCAAGATGTGGGTCAGCCCCAGCATTTT. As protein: CASSQDVGQPQHF.

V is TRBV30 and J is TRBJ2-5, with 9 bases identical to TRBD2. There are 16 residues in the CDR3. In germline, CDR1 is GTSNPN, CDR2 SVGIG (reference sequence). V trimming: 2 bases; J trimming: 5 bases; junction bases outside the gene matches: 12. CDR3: CAWSSGGRALGETQYF. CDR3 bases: TGTGCCTGGAGTTCGGGCGGGAGGGCCCTCGGGGAGACCCAGTACTTC.

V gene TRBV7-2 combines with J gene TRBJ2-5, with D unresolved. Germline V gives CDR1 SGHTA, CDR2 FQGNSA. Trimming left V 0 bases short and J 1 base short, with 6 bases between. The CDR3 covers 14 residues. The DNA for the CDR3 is TGTGCCAGCAGCTTAGCCCCGGGCCAAGAGACCCAGTACTTC. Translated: CASSLAPGQETQYF.

CDR3 in DNA: TGCGCCAGCAGTTTCAACGCGGGGGCTAACAATGAGCAGTTCTTC. This sequence encodes CASSFNAGANNEQFF. The chain uses TRBV10-1 and TRBJ2-1; D possibly corresponds to TRBD2 (7 bases). The CDR3 sequence is 15 residues long. Germline V gene data show CDR1 as WNHNN and CDR2 as SYGVQD (reference sequence). V gave up 5 bases and J gave up 5 bases, with 16 bases separating them.

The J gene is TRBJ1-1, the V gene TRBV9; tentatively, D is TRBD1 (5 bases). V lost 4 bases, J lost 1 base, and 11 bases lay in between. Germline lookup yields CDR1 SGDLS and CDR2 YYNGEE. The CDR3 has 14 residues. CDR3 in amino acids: CASSPSGANTEAFF. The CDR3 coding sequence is TGTGCCAGCAGCCCCTCCGGGGCGAACACTGAAGCTTTCTTT.

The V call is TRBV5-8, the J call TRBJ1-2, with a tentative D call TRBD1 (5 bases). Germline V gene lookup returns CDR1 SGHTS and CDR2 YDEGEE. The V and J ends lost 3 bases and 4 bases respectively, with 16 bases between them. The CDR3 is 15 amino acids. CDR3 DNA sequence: TGTGCCAGCAGCTCGACTGACAGCGGTATCTATGGCTACACCTTC. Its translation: CASSSTDSGIYGYTF.

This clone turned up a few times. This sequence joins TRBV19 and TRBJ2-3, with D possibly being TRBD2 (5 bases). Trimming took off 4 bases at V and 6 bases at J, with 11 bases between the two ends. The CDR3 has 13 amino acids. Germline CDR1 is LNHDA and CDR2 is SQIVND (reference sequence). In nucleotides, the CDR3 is TGTGCCAGTAGTAGGTCGAGGGCGGATACGCAGTATTTT. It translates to CASSRSRADTQYF.